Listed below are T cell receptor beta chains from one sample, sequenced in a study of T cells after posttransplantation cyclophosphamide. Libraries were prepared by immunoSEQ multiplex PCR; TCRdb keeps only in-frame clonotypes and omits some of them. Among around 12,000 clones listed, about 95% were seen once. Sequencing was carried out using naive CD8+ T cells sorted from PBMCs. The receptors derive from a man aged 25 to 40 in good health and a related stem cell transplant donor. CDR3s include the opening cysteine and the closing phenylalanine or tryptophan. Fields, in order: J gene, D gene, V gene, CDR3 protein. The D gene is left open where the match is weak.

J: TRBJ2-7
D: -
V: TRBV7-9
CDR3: CASSLSQGYYEQYF

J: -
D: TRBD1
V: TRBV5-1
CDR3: CASNSGTGEYEQYF

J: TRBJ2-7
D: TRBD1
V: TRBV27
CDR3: CASSLSGAGTGYEQYF

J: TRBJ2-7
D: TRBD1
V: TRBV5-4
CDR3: CASSFTGTGVSYEQYF

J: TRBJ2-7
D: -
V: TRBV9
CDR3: CASSSSRGYEQYF

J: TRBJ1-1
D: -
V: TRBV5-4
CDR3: CASTPDGGERAFF

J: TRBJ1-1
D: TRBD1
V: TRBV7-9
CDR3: CASSLPTGVNTEAFF

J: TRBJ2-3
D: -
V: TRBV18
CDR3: CASSPPRGAPTDTQYF

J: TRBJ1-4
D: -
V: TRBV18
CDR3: CASSPSSTVEKLFF

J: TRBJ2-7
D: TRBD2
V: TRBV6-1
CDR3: CASSEAIGSGGAYEQYF

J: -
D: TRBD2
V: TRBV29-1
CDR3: CSVGDYSLYEQYF

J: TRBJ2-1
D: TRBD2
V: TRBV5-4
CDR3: CASSPPGLAAYNEQFF

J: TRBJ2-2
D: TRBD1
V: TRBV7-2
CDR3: CASSLATAGGTGELFF

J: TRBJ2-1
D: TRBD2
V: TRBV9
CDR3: CASSPKGLAVLTSYNEQFF

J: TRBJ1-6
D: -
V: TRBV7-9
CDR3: CASSLGAASENSPLHF